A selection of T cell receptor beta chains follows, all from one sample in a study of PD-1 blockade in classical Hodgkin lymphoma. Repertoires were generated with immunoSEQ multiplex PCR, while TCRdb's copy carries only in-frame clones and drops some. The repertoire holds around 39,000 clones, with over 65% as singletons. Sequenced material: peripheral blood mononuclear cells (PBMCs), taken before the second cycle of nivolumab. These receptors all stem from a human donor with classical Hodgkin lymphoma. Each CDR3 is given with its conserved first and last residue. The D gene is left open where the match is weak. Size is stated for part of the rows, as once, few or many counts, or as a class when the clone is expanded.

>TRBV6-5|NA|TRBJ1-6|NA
CASSYTGMQSPLHF
TGTGCCAGCAGTTATACAGGGATGCAATCACCCCTCCACTTT
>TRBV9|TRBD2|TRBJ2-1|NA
CASSTQEPGLGYNEQFF
TGTGCCAGCAGCACCCAAGAGCCGGGACTAGGTTACAATGAGCAGTTCTTC
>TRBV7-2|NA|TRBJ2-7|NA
CASSVEEGTPGYF
TGTGCCAGCAGCGTAGAAGAGGGGACTCCTGGGTACTTC
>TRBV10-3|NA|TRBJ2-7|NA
CAIGRSYEQYF
TGTGCCATCGGACGGTCCTACGAGCAGTACTTC
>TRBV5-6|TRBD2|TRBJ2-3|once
CASSLGGGQYF
TGTGCCAGCAGCTTGGGCGGGGGACAGTATTTT
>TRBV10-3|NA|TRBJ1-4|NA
CAISVGGANEKLFF
TGTGCCATCAGTGTAGGTGGGGCTAATGAAAAACTGTTTTTT
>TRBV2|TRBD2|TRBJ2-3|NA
CASRKKGLAGADTQYF
TGTGCCAGCAGGAAGAAGGGACTAGCGGGGGCAGATACGCAGTATTTT
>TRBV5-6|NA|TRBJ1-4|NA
CASSFSGEWEKLFF
TGTGCCAGCAGCTTCTCAGGGGAGTGGGAAAAACTGTTTTTT
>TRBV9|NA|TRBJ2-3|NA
CASSVDRATDTQYF
TGTGCCAGCAGCGTAGACAGGGCCACAGATACGCAGTATTTT
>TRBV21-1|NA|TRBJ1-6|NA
CASSKKGTYNSPLHF
TGTGCCAGCAGCAAAAAGGGGACCTATAATTCACCCCTCCACTTT
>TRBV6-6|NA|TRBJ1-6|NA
CAGGGSPLHF
TGTGCCGGCGGCGGGTCACCCCTCCACTTT
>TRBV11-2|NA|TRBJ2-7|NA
CASSFGRAGRSYEQYF
TGTGCCAGCAGCTTCGGGCGGGCAGGGAGATCCTACGAGCAGTACTTC
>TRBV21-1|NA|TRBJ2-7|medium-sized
CASSKVGYEQYF
TGTGCCAGCAGCAAAGTAGGGTACGAGCAGTACTTC
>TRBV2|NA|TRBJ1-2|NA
CASSDSAGYGYTF
TGTGCCAGCAGTGATTCTGCAGGCTATGGCTACACCTTC
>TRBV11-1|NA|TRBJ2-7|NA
CASSLGFGGYEQYF
TGTGCCAGCAGCTTAGGATTCGGAGGCTACGAGCAGTACTTC
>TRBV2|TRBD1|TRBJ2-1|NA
CASRRTGQGSYNEQFF
TGTGCCAGCAGGAGGACAGGGCAAGGCTCCTACAATGAGCAGTTCTTC
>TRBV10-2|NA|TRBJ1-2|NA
CASSESVQLINYGYTF
TGCGCCAGCAGTGAGTCGGTACAGCTTATAAACTATGGCTACACCTTC
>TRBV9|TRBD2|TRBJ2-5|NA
CASNRGGEETQYF
TGTGCCAGCAACCGGGGGGGAGAAGAGACCCAGTACTTC
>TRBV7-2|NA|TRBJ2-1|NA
CASSREAGYNEQFF
TGTGCCAGCAGCAGGGAGGCAGGCTACAATGAGCAGTTCTTC
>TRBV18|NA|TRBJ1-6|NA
CASSPDGKGDNSPLHF
TGTGCCAGCTCACCCGATGGAAAGGGTGACAATTCACCCCTCCACTTT
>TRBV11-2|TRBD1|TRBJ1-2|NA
CASSLDGTEFGYTF
TGTGCCAGCAGCTTAGATGGGACAGAATTTGGCTACACCTTC
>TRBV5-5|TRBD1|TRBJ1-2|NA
CASSSGTGSWKGYGYTF
TGTGCCAGCAGCTCCGGGACAGGGTCATGGAAAGGCTATGGCTACACCTTC
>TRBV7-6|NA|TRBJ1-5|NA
CASSPLSSKGTQHF
TGTGCCAGCAGCCCCCTATCCTCAAAGGGGACACAGCATTTT
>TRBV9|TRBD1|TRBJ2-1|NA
CASSDRGSYNEQFF
TGTGCCTCTTCCGACAGGGGCTCCTACAATGAGCAGTTCTTC
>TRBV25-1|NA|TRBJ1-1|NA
CASSEFVDGTEAFF
TGTGCCAGCAGTGAATTCGTCGACGGCACTGAAGCTTTCTTT
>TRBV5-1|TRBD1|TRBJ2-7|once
CASSPGQGSYEQYF
TGCGCCAGCAGCCCGGGACAGGGCTCCTACGAGCAGTACTTC
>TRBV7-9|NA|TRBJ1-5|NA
CASSTGGWNQPQHF
TGTGCCAGCAGCACCGGCGGTTGGAATCAGCCCCAGCATTTT
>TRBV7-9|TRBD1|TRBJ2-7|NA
CASSSTHQGDHEQYF
TGTGCCAGCAGCTCAACCCACCAGGGGGACCACGAGCAGTACTTC
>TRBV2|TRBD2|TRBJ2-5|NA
CASSGTSGGAFGETQYF
TGTGCCAGCTCCGGGACTAGCGGGGGGGCCTTTGGTGAGACCCAGTACTTC
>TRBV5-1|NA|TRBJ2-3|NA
CASSPGATTDTQYF
TGCGCCAGCAGCCCGGGGGCAACCACAGATACGCAGTATTTT
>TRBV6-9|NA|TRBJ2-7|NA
CASSYPGKLPPTTISRPYEQYF
TGTGCCAGCAGTTATCCAGGGAAACTCCCCCCCACCACCATAAGCCGACCCTACGAGCAGTACTTC
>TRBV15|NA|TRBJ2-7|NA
CATSRAAGEIGYEQYF
TGTGCCACCAGCAGGGCGGCGGGCGAAATAGGGTACGAGCAGTACTTC
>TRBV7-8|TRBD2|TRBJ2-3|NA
CASSLVAGGQGTDTQYF
TGTGCCAGCAGCTTAGTAGCGGGGGGCCAGGGCACAGATACGCAGTATTTT
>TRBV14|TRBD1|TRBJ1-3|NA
CASSLLGQGPAGNTIYF
TGTGCCAGCAGCCTCCTAGGACAGGGGCCCGCTGGAAACACCATATATTTT
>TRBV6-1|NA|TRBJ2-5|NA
CASNKQAYQETQYF
TGTGCCAGCAATAAGCAGGCGTACCAAGAGACCCAGTACTTC
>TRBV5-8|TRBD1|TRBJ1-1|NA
CASSSGTGGTEAFF
TGTGCCAGCAGCTCCGGGACAGGGGGTACTGAAGCTTTCTTT
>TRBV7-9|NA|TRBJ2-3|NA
CASARDTTDTQYF
TGTGCCAGCGCACGGGACACCACAGATACGCAGTATTTT
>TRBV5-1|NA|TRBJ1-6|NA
CASSLGPRQGSPLHF
TGCGCCAGCAGCTTGGGACCCCGGCAAGGTTCACCCCTCCACTTT
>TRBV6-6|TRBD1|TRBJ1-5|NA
CASIGTGSNQPQHF
TGTGCCAGCATTGGGACAGGTAGCAATCAGCCCCAGCATTTT
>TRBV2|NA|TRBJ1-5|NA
CASSRDRFSNQPQHF
TGTGCCAGCAGTCGTGACAGGTTTAGCAATCAGCCCCAGCATTTT
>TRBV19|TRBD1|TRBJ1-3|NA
CASLQGAGNTIYF
TGTGCCAGCTTACAGGGGGCTGGAAACACCATATATTTT
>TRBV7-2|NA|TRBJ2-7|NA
CASSLAPFYEQYF
TGTGCCAGCAGCTTAGCGCCCTTCTACGAGCAGTACTTC
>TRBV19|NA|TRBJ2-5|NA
CASTSGSRTTGTQYF
TGTGCCAGTACCTCGGGATCACGCACAACAGGGACCCAGTACTTC
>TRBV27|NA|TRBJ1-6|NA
CASSLGYNSPLHF
TGTGCCAGCAGCCTCGGTTATAATTCACCCCTCCACTTT